This T cell receptor (beta chain) appears in the sequencing data of a study of T cell clonality in common variable immunodeficiency. Whole-study results and caveats: Compared with controls, CVID subjects had fewer shared TCRbeta clones. Common variable immunodeficiency TCR beta sequences reportedly had fewer deletions and N-nucleotide insertions. CVID patient heterogeneity limited repertoire-clinical complication correlations.

This clone was detected ten times or more. Its antigen is as yet unknown. The read ends 3 residues shy of where the CDR3 ends; the end is completed using the germline J gene. Trimming cost V 4 bases and J 5 bases; bases outside gene matches: 8. The CDR3 loop spans 14 amino acids. Germline CDR1 reads SQVTM; CDR2 reads ANQGSEA. Blood samples were heparinized, about 4.5 to 8 ml per donor. Produced via immunoSEQ multiplex PCR; TCRdb's table is partial and in-frame only. There are tens of thousands of clones in the sample, none observed a single time. V and J are TRBV29-1 and TRBJ2-7; TRBD1 matches 10 bases. The sample taken for sequencing was peripheral blood mononuclear cells. The receptor was derived from a person aged 18 to 70 in good health. The part of the CDR3 DNA that was read is TGCAGCGTTGCGGGGACGGACAGGGGGGACGAG. This translates into CSVAGTDRGDE. In full, the CDR3 is CSVAGTDRGDEQYF.